The source of this TCR beta chain is a study of identical twins. Regarding the study as a whole: Sharing of beta out-of-frame sequences by twins showed a weaker excess. Instead of following the same donors, the conclusions were based on cross-sectional statistical analysis. There were fewer insertions in abundant cord blood beta clonotypes, but memory repertoires showed no such pattern. Out-of-frame alpha sequences shared by twins showed excess low generation probability.

One entry per CDR3 protein, called by TCRdb with MiXCR from the 5' RACE reads. The data hold some 1,600,000 distinct CDR3 sequences, with around 29% observed a single time. On this clonotype: The target antigen is unknown. The junction departs from germline at one end; a sequencing error may be responsible.

The CDR3 totals 14 residues. CDR1 is SNHLY and CDR2 is FYNNEI in the germline V gene. This rearrangement joins TRBV2 to TRBJ2-3; 7 bases match TRBD2. Sequences were obtained from cord blood. The source is a newborn girl in good health. The CDR3 sequence: CASSVVRGGDTRYF. In DNA, the CDR3 is TGTGCCAGCAGTGTCGTTAGGGGAGGGGATACGCGGTATTTT.